The rows below give T cell receptor beta chains drawn from one sample of a study of yellow fever vaccine responses in identical twins. TCRdb used MiXCR to reprocess the RT-PCR reads, holding one entry per CDR3 protein. The sample includes approximately 15,000 distinct CDR3 sequences, roughly 80% of them seen just once. The sample here was T cells from blood (PBMCs), unsorted or a sorted subset (not recorded which), taken before or after yellow fever vaccination (not recorded which). These receptors came from a young woman who received the yellow fever vaccine. The conserved cysteine and the conserved F or W are not part of the CDR3 here.

TRBJ2-4 | TRBV3-1 | ASSQEEASPKNIQY
TRBJ2-1 | TRBV19 | ASSEVNEQF
TRBJ1-1 | TRBV7-9 | ASSLVNTEAF
TRBJ1-1 | TRBV16 | ASSQHQGGIEAF
TRBJ1-4 | TRBV18 | ASQPGATNEKLF
TRBJ2-3 | TRBV5-1 | ASRGQLTPGTDTQY
TRBJ2-7 | TRBV10-1 | ASSDMASGLHEQY
TRBJ2-1 | TRBV11-2 | ASSLEGQGYNEQF
TRBJ2-7 | TRBV29-1 | SVSQGIYEQY
TRBJ1-2 | TRBV10-1 | ASSERQGYGYT
TRBJ2-5 | TRBV29-1 | SVEHGLLVETQY
TRBJ1-5 | TRBV12-3/TRBV12-4 | ASSLDSLDLAQH